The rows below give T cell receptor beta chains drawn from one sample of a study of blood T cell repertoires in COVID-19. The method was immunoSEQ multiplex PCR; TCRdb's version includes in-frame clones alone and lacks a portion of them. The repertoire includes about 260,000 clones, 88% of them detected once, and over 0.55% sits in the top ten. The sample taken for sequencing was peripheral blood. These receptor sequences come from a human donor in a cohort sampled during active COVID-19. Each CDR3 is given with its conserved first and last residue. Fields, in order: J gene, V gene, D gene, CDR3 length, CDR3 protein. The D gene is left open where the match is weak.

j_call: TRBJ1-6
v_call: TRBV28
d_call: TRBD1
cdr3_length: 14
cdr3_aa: CASSPGTGHSPLHF

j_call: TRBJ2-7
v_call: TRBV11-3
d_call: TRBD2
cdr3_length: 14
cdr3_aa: CASSLSSGSYEQYF

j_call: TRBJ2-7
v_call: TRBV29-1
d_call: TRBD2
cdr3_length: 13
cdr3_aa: CSVEAGGGGEQYF

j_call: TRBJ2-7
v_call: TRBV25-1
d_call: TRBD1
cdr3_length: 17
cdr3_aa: CASSELGARQGAREQYF

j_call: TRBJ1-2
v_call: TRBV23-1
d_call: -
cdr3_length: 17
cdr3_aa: CASSRKNPDSSNYGYTF

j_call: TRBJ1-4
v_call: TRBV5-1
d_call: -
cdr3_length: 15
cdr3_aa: CASSLYPGNEEKLFF

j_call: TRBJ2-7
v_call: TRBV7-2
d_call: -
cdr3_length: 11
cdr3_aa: CASSLGQGQYF

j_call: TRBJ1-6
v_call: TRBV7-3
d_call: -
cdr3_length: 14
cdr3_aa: CASRGTSVFSPLHF

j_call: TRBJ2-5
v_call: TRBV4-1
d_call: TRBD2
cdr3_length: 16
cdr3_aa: CASSQEVSGVQETQYF

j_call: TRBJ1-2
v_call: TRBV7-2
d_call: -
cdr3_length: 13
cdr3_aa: CASSYFTQGGYTF

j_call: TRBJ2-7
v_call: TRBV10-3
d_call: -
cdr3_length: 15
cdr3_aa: CAISGRDSPNYEQYF

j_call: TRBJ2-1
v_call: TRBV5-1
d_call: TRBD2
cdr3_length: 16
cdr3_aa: CASSPHSGRLDNEQFF

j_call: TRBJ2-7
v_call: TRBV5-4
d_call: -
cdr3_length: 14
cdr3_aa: CASSLRGRSYEQYF

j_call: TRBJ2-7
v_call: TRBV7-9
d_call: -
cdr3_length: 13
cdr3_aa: CASAISGGYEQYF

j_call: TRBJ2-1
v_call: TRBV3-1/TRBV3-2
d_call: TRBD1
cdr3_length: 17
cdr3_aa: CASSQQAWDRYYNEQFF

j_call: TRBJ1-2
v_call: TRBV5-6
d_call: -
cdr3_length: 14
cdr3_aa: CASTFNRVDYGYTF

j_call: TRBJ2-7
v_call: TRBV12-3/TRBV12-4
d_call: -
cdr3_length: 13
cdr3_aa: CASSFTGSYEQYF

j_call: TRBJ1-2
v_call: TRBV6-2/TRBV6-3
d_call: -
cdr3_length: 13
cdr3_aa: CASSQSWTVENTF

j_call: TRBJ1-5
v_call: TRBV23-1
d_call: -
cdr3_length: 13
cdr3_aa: CASIRQGNQPQHF

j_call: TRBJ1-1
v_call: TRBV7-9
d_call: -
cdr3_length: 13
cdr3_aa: CASSLEGRTEAFF